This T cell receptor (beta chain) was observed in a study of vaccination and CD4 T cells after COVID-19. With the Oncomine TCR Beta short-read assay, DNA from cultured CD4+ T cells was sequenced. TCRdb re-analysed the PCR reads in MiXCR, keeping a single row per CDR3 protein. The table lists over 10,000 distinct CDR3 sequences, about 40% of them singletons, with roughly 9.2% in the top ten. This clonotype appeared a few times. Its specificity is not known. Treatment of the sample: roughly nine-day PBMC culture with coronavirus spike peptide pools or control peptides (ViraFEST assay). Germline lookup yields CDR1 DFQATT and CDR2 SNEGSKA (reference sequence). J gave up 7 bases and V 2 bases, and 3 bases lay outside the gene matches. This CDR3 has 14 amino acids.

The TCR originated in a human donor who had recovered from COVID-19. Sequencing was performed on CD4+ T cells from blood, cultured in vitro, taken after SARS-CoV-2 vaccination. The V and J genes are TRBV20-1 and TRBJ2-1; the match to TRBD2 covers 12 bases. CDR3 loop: CSARRLAGGNEQFF. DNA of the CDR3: TGCAGTGCTAGACGGCTAGCGGGAGGGAATGAGCAGTTCTTC.